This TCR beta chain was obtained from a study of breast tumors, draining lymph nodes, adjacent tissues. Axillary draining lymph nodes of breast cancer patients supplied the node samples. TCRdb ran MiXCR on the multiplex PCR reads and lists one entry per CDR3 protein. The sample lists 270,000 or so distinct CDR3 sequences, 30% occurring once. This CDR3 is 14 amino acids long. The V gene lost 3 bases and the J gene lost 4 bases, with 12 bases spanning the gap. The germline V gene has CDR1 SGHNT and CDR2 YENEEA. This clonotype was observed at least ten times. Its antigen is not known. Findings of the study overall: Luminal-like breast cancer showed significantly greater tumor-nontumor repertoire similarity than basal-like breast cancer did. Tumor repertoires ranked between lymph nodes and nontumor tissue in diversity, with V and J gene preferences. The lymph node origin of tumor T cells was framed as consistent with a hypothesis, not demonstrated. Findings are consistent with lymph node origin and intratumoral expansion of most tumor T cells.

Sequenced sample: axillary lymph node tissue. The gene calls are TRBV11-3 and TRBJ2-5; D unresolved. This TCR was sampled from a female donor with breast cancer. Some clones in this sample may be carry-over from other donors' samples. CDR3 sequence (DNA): TGTGCCAGCAGCTTCTCCGACGGTAGAGAGACCCAGTACTTC. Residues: CASSFSDGRETQYF. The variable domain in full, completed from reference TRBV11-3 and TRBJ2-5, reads EAGVVQSPRYKIIEKKQPVAFWCNPISGHNTLYWYLQNLGQGPELLIRYENEEAVDDSQLPKDRFSAERLKGVDSTLKIQPAELGDSAVYLCASSFSDGRETQYFGPGTRLLVL.